This paragraph covers one TCR beta chain sequence. This entry comes from a study of blood T cell repertoires in COVID-19. Turning to the study itself: There were acute and convalescent COVID-19 samples, and they came from the United States, Italy and Spain. The cDNA or gDNA used as material had been derived from T cells, B-cell-depleted T cells, or PBMCs.

The V segment lost 1 base and the J segment 4 bases; nucleotides outside the gene matches: 3. Germline V lookup: CDR1 LGHNA, CDR2 YSLEER. CDR3 length: 15 amino acids. Per the original methods: Estimates of nucleated cell counts were drawn from the amplification of reference gene primers. Assay: immunoSEQ multiplex PCR; the TCRdb copy retains only in-frame clones and omits some. V, J and clone size derive from that table, while D and trimming were established from the DNA sequence. The sample contains about 17,000 clones, 86% of which appear only once. The sequencing sample was made of peripheral blood. J is TRBJ2-3 and V is TRBV4-3; the match to TRBD1 covers 9 bases. This TCR derives from a human donor with active COVID-19. The donor label of this sample is uncertain. The chain's CDR3 is CASSQGNRGPDTQYF. As DNA, the CDR3 is TGCGCCAGCAGCCAAGGGAACAGGGGGCCAGATACGCAGTATTTT.